This TCR beta chain was retrieved from a study of T cell repertoires in cytomegalovirus infection (dated by TCRdb to between 2019 and 2020). Looking at the study overall: Alongside well-studied HLA-B-restricted epitopes, the peptide stimulations were aimed at recently identified HLA-C-restricted CMV epitopes, whose presentation resists viral immunomodulation. The HLA type of each donor mattered for the analysis, because public TCR beta signatures pointed to carriage of CMV infection along with the matching HLA type. What the research found in general, with its limitations: The ex vivo response was dominated by HLA-C-restricted CMV-specific TCR beta clonotypes, which also provided the single most frequent clonotype in two of eight donors. Carriers of CMV infection plus the relevant HLA type were discriminated by the cumulative frequency of public TCR beta family members in the study cohort and in an independent roughly 320-donor cohort.

The V and J ends are trimmed by 3 bases and 0 bases, leaving 18 bases between them. The CDR3, cysteine through phenylalanine, is 19 amino acids long. Just the 57-base CDR3 DNA is kept, in frame starting at base 1. This clonotype was observed a handful of times. This clone's antigen is unknown. No much larger clone is present one base from it, and per-base qualities are unavailable. The treatment or condition label for this specimen denotes: in vitro stimulation with specific CMV peptide epitopes to enrich CMV-specific T cells. These reads were obtained on an Illumina HiSeq 1500. TCRdb reprocessed the public reads (quality trimming at Q25 with fastp, clone calling with MiXCR) and kept in-frame beta chains. Rows are combined by CDR3 protein, so each entry shows the most common genes and DNA. The sample includes some 800,000 distinct CDR3 sequences, with approximately 32% observed a single time. About an eighth of the sample comes from the top ten.

The sequences come from cultured CD8+ T cells from PBMCs, collected from culture after CMV antigen stimulation. The chain employs TRBV12-3 or TRBV12-4 and TRBJ1-6, with the identity of the D gene unclear. This clonotype was sampled from a human donor in good health (CMV status not recorded). Some clones in this sample may be carry-over from other donors' samples. CDR3 sequence: CASSLSRTKQSSYNSPLHF. The nucleotide sequence reads as follows: TGTGCCAGCAGTTTGTCCAGGACGAAACAGAGCTCCTATAATTCACCCCTCCACTTT.